This T cell receptor beta chain was captured by sequencing in a study of blood T cell repertoires in COVID-19. There are 17 residues in the CDR3. Germline assignment: CDR1 SGHTA and CDR2 FQGNSA. V shed 4 bases, J shed 1 base, and the junction held 12 bases outside the gene matches. Clones were sequenced by immunoSEQ multiplex PCR, and TCRdb holds only the in-frame ones, with some missing. Of 150,000 to 200,000 clones in the sample, roughly four fifths were seen once. Recruited during active infection, patients (from Seattle) were subsequently followed longitudinally. This clone showed up just a few times.

The sequence came from a woman older than 75 with COVID-19, enrolled during active disease. Sequenced input: peripheral blood. The rearrangement links TRBV7-2 to TRBJ2-7, with 8 bases identical to TRBD1. CDR3 amino acids: CASSSKSRGQASYEQYF. CDR3 coding DNA: TGTGCCAGCAGCTCCAAAAGTAGGGGACAGGCATCCTACGAGCAGTACTTC.